This entry is about one T cell receptor (beta chain). Antigen: not known. The entry originates in a study of CXCR3-negative and CXCR3-positive naive CD8 T cells. Study details: Sequencing gave some 140 million TRB reads overall, about 1.5 +/- 0.3 million per library.

Libraries of TRB cDNA were made by 5' RACE and carried UMIs. Reprocessing the 5' RACE reads, TCRdb reports a single entry for every CDR3 protein and omits DNA. The data include 84,000 or so distinct CDR3 sequences; the top ten clones carry 0.53%. CDR1 LNHNV and CDR2 YYDKDF come from the germline V gene (reference sequence). This CDR3 has 15 amino acids. Study-wide results and caveats: Naive subsets were similarly diverse, while memory CD8+ repertoires were much less diverse. Hydrophobicity of TRB CDR3s was greater in CXCR3-positive naive cells than in CXCR3-negative naive cells. In naive cells, CXCR3-negative and CXCR3-positive subsets had similar TRBV-TRBJ usage; memory cells differed. Researchers report CXCR3 expression partially decreased after cryopreservation, with fresh PBMCs used in most assays.

The chain combines TRBV15 with TRBJ2-1; checking the TCRdb D call of TRBD2 is not possible without DNA. The receptor was isolated from a human donor in good health. Some clones in this sample may be carry-over from other donors' samples. The sequenced material came from naive CXCR3+ CD8+ T cells from blood. Subset reported: CD45RO-CCR7+CD27+CD95- naive CD8+ T cells expressing CXCR3 (TNR3+). This chain's CDR3 is CATSRSGLDYNEQFF.